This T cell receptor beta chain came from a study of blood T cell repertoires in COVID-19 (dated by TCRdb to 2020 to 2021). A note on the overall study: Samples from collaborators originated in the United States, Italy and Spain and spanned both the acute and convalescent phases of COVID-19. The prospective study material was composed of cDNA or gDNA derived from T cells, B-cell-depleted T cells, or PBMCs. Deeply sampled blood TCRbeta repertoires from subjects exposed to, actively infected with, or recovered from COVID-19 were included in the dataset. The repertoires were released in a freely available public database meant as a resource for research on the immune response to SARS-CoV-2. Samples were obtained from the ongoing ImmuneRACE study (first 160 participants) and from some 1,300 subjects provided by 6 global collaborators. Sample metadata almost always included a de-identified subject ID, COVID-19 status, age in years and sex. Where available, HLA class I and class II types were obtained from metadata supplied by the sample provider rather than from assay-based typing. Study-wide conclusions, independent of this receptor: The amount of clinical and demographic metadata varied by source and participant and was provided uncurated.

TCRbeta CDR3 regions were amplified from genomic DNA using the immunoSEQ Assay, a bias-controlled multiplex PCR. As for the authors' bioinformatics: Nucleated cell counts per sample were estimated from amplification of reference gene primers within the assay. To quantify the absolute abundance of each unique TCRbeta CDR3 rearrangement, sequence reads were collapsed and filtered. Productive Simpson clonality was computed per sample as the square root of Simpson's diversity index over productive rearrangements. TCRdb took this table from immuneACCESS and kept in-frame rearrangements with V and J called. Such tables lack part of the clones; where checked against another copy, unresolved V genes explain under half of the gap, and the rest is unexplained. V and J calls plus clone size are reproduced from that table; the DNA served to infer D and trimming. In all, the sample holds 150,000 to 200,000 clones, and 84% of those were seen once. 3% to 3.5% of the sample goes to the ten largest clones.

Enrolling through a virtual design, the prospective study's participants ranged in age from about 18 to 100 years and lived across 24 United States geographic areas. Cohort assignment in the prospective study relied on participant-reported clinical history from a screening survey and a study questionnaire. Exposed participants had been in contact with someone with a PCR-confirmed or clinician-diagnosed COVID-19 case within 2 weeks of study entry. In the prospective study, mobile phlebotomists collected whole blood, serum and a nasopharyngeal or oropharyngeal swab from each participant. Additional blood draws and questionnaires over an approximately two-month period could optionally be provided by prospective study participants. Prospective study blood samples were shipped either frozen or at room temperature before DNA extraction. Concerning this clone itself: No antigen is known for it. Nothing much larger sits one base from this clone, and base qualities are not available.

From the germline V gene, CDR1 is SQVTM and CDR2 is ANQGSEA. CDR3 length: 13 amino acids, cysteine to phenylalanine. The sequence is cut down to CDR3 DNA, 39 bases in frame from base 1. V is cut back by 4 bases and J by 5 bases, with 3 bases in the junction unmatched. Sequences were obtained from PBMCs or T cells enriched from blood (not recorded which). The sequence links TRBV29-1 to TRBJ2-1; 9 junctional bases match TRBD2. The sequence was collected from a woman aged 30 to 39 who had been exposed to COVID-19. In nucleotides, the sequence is TGCAGCGTTGCCGCTAGCGGGGACAATGAGCAGTTCTTC. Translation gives CSVAASGDNEQFF.